The rows below give T cell receptor beta chains drawn from one sample of a study of CD8+ T cells in alopecia areata. Clones were read by immunoSEQ multiplex PCR, and TCRdb kept only the in-frame ones, dropping some. The sample yields 110,000 or so clones, under 60% seen once. The sequenced material came from NKG2D-low CD8+ T cells sorted from blood. The receptors originated from a human donor with alopecia areata. Each CDR3 is given with its conserved first and last residue. A D gene is named only where the DNA matches it firmly. Only part of the rows carry a size: once, few, many, or a class if the clone is expanded.

TRBJ2-1 TRBV29-1 . few TGCAGTACCTCGGCGGTGAGCTCCTACAATGAGCAGTTCTTC CSTSAVSSYNEQFF
TRBJ2-7 TRBV27 TRBD1 once TGTGCCAGCACCTCCTTAGGACAGGGAAGTTACTTC CASTSLGQGSYF
TRBJ2-7 TRBV19 . many TGTGCCAGTAGTGCCGGACAGAACTACGAGCAGTACTTC CASSAGQNYEQYF
TRBJ2-5 TRBV6-6 TRBD1 few TGTGCCAGCAGTTACTTCGGACAGGATGAGACCCAGTACTTC CASSYFGQDETQYF
TRBJ2-7 TRBV6-1 . . TGTGCCAGCCGTGACTTTGGGGCAACCAACCCATATACCTACGAGCAGTACTTC CASRDFGATNPYTYEQYF
TRBJ2-7 TRBV7-9 TRBD2 . TGTGCCAGCAGCTCCCACAGCGGGAGACGGTACGAGCAGTACTTC CASSSHSGRRYEQYF
TRBJ1-1 TRBV27 TRBD1 few TGTGCCAGCAGCCCTCAGGACAGGGGGCCGACTGAAGCTTTCTTT CASSPQDRGPTEAFF
TRBJ2-4 TRBV28 . . TGTGCCAGCAGCTGGGGGGGCGACATTCAGTACTTC CASSWGGDIQYF
TRBJ2-1 TRBV28 . . TGTGCCAGCAGTTTACGGAATGAGCAGTTCTTC CASSLRNEQFF
TRBJ1-1 TRBV10-3 . . TGTGCCATCAGTGAGTCTGAATTAGACACTGAAGCTTTCTTT CAISESELDTEAFF
TRBJ2-7 TRBV29-1 . . TGCAGCGTTCCAGCCCGGAGCGCCTACGAGCAGTACTTC CSVPARSAYEQYF
TRBJ2-3 TRBV7-8 . . TGTGCCAGCAGCTTACGGACTAGCACAGATACGCAGTATTTT CASSLRTSTDTQYF
TRBJ1-5 TRBV4-1 . few TGCGCCAGCAGCCAAGGGGGAAAGCCCCAGCATTTT CASSQGGKPQHF
TRBJ2-3 TRBV27 . few TGTGCCAGCAGTACCGACACAGATACGCAGTATTTT CASSTDTDTQYF
TRBJ2-1 TRBV5-5 . few TGTGCCAGCAGCCCGGGGGAGTGGTATGAGCAGTTCTTC CASSPGEWYEQFF
TRBJ2-3 TRBV27 . . TGTGCCAGCAGTACCCTGGGGGATACGCAGTATTTT CASSTLGDTQYF
TRBJ1-1 TRBV5-4 . . TGTGCCAGCAGCTTCATTGGACCGTTGAACACTGAAGCTTTCTTT CASSFIGPLNTEAFF
TRBJ1-1 TRBV6-6 . . TGTGCCAGCAGGGAAGGGAACACTGAAGCTTTCTTT CASREGNTEAFF
TRBJ2-7 TRBV7-3 . . TGTGCCAGCAGCTCAGGACCAGGCGACGAGCAGTACTTC CASSSGPGDEQYF
TRBJ2-1 TRBV27 TRBD2 few TGTGCCAGCAGGGGGTCAGCGGGAGAGGTTCTTGAGCAGTTCTTC CASRGSAGEVLEQFF
TRBJ2-7 TRBV4-1 TRBD2 . TGCGCCAGCAGCCAATTAGCGGGAGGGCCCAACGAGCAGTACTTC CASSQLAGGPNEQYF
TRBJ1-5 TRBV4-1 . . TGCGCCAGCAGCCAAGTTGAGGGACAGCCCCAGCATTTT CASSQVEGQPQHF
TRBJ2-3 TRBV19 . . TGTGCCAGTAGTCTTGGACCGGAGGATACGCAGTATTTT CASSLGPEDTQYF
TRBJ1-1 TRBV7-9 . . TGTGCCAGCAGCATTCTCAGTATGAACACTGAAGCTTTCTTT CASSILSMNTEAFF
TRBJ1-5 TRBV19 . few TGTGCCAGTAGTACCCACCGGGACATACATTTT CASSTHRDIHF
TRBJ2-7 TRBV4-1 . . TGCGCCAGCAGCCCTAGCGTCTCCTACGAGCAGTACTTC CASSPSVSYEQYF
TRBJ2-7 TRBV2 . . TGTGCCAGCAGTGGATCTATCTACGAGCAGTACTTC CASSGSIYEQYF
TRBJ2-7 TRBV7-6 . . TGTGCCAGCAGCCTCGGTGATGGGGTCTCCTACGAGCAGTACTTC CASSLGDGVSYEQYF
TRBJ2-2 TRBV27 . . TGTGCCAGCGCATTCGGGACACCTAACACCGGGGAGCTGTTTTTT CASAFGTPNTGELFF
TRBJ2-3 TRBV27 . once TGTGCCAGCAGTTTATCGTTCGGACACAGCACAGATACGCAGTATTTT CASSLSFGHSTDTQYF
TRBJ1-2 TRBV4-1 . . TGCGCCAGCAGCCAAGAGAAACAGGGTAACTATGGCTACACCTTC CASSQEKQGNYGYTF
TRBJ2-1 TRBV19 . few TGTGCCAGTAGCATGTTAAGCGGCAATGAGCAGTTCTTC CASSMLSGNEQFF
TRBJ2-7 TRBV11-1 TRBD2 once TGTGCCAGCAGCTGGTCTAGCGGAATATACGAGCAGTACTTC CASSWSSGIYEQYF
TRBJ2-2 TRBV7-9 . few TGTGCCAGCAGCTTTTCGTACGGGGAGCTGTTTTTT CASSFSYGELFF